The 32 T cell receptor beta chains below were found in one sample sequenced in a study of blood T cell repertoires in COVID-19. Here immunoSEQ multiplex PCR was the method, and the copy in TCRdb shows in-frame clones only, minus some. The sample lists fewer than 250,000 clones; around four fifths were seen once. Sequencing used peripheral blood. Receptor source: a woman in her sixties with active or convalescent COVID-19.

As for this clone: A much larger clone is a single base away; this may be a read error. The identical CDR3 is also encoded by other nucleotide sequences in the sample. The chain uses TRBV20-1 and TRBJ1-1; D unresolved. Trimming cost V 1 base and J 7 bases, with 7 bases left between them. The CDR3 length is 11 residues. Germline CDR1 reads DFQATT; CDR2 reads SNEGSKA (reference sequence). The CDR3 region has the DNA TGCAGTGCTAGAGGCGGGGTTGAAGCTTTCTTT. Translated, it gives CSARGGVEAFF.

V gene TRBV4-1 combines with J gene TRBJ2-5, with D perhaps matching TRBD1 (5 bases). The ends were cut back, 1 base at V and 6 bases at J, with 21 bases in the middle. The CDR3 length is 17 residues. Germline V CDR1 and CDR2: MGHRA, YSYEKL. This CDR3 is CASSQVGWGSERKTQYF. CDR3 in DNA: TGCGCCAGCAGCCAAGTGGGGTGGGGCTCCGAACGGAAGACCCAGTACTTC.

The rearrangement uses TRBV2 and TRBJ1-4; 9 bases are a match to TRBD1. Germline-derived CDR1 and CDR2 are SNHLY and FYNNEI. The CDR3 spans 15 residues. Trimming at V came to 6 bases and at J to 8 bases, leaving 10 bases not matched to a gene. The DNA of the CDR3 is TGTGCCAGCAGCCGAGACCGGACAGGGGTAGAAAAACTGTTTTTT. It is translated as CASSRDRTGVEKLFF.

V is TRBV5-1 and J is TRBJ2-4; D possibly corresponds to TRBD1 (6 bases). The germline V and J ends were trimmed by 0 bases and 0 bases, with 10 bases remaining between them. The CDR3 runs to 16 residues. Germline V gene data show CDR1 as SGHRS and CDR2 as YFSETQ. The CDR3, as DNA: TGCGCCAGCAGCTTGGAACAGGGTAGAGCCAAAAACATTCAGTACTTC. It specifies CASSLEQGRAKNIQYF.

V and J are TRBV9 and TRBJ2-1; TRBD2 might be the D (5 bases). This CDR3 is built from 16 residues. V lost 4 bases and J 0 bases, leaving 14 bases between the germline ends. Germline loops: CDR1 SGDLS, CDR2 YYNGEE. The CDR3 loop reads CASSPRAGGSYNEQFF. CDR3 coding DNA: TGTGCCAGCAGCCCCCGGGCGGGCGGCTCCTACAATGAGCAGTTCTTC.

The chain combines TRBV2 with TRBJ1-1; D unclear. V was cut by 6 bases and J by 11 bases, with 10 bases left in between. Germline V lookup: CDR1 SNHLY, CDR2 FYNNEI. The length of the CDR3 is 10 residues. Here the CDR3 reads CASRGVGAFF. The CDR3 nucleotides are TGTGCCAGCAGGGGCGTGGGTGCTTTCTTT. Full variable domain (missing parts from reference TRBV2 and TRBJ1-1): EPEVTQTPSHQVTQMGQEVILRCVPISNHLYFYWYRQILGQKVEFLVSFYNNEISEKSEIFDDQFSVERPDGSNFTLKIRSTKLEDSAMYFCASRGVGAFFGQGTRLTVV.

The rearrangement uses TRBV19 and TRBJ1-1; D gene uncertain. Germline CDR1 and CDR2: LNHDA and SQIVND (reference sequence). Deletions cut 3 bases from V and 1 base from J, with 6 bases between. The CDR3 sequence is 13 residues long. The chain's CDR3 is CASSMLRNTEAFF. The CDR3 DNA reads TGTGCCAGTAGTATGCTCAGGAACACTGAAGCTTTCTTT. The variable domain in full, completed from reference TRBV19 and TRBJ1-1, reads DGGITQSPKYLFRKEGQNVTLSCEQNLNHDAMYWYRQDPGQGLRLIYYSQIVNDFQKGDIAEGYSVSREKKESFPLTVTSAQKNPTAFYLCASSMLRNTEAFFGQGTRLTVV.

This chain uses TRBV7-9 with TRBJ1-2; weak D call: TRBD1 (6 bases). Germline CDR1 and CDR2: SEHNR and FQNEAQ (reference sequence). The ends were cut back, 6 bases at V and 8 bases at J, with 22 bases in the middle. There are 15 residues in the CDR3. CDR3 residues: CASREETGHKEGYTF. CDR3 in DNA: TGTGCCAGCAGGGAGGAGACGGGACACAAGGAGGGCTACACCTTC.

The V gene is TRBV27, the J gene TRBJ1-2; D is possibly TRBD1 (6 bases). CDR1 and CDR2 (germline): MNHEY, SMNVEV (reference sequence). This CDR3 has 15 amino acids. Trimming pared 5 bases from V and 6 bases from J, leaving 19 bases between. The chain's CDR3 is CASSLRQVDVDGYTF. The CDR3 bases are TGTGCCAGCAGTCTCAGACAGGTCGACGTAGATGGCTACACCTTC.

V is TRBV3-1 (or the pseudogene TRBV3-2) and J is TRBJ2-2; TRBD1 aligns across 11 bases. Trimming cost V 2 bases and J 0 bases; bases outside gene matches: 2. This CDR3 has 17 residues. The germline CDR1 and CDR2 sequences are LGHDT and YNNKEL (reference sequence). CDR3 in DNA: TGTGCCAGCAGCCAATGGACAGGGGGCTCGAACACCGGGGAGCTGTTTTTT. Translated: CASSQWTGGSNTGELFF.

CDR3 nucleotides: TGTGCCAGCAGCACTACTAACACTGAAGCTTTCTTT. Protein sequence: CASSTTNTEAFF. The chain couples TRBV28 to TRBJ1-1; D gene ambiguous. Per germline, CDR1 MDHEN and CDR2 SYDVKM. The CDR3 contains 12 residues. Between the trimmed V and J ends, which lost 6 bases and 2 bases, there was a span of 7 bases.

The chain employs TRBV19 and TRBJ1-5; D is uncertain. The CDR3 loop spans 13 amino acids. Germline V CDR1 and CDR2: LNHDA, SQIVND (reference sequence). The V end was cut by 5 bases, the J end by 6 bases, with 11 bases between. CDR3 loop: CASSGSGTQPQHF. For the CDR3, the DNA is TGTGCCAGTAGTGGATCGGGAACTCAGCCCCAGCATTTT.

The chain recombines TRBV19 with TRBJ2-3, with 12 nucleotides matching TRBD2. V was clipped by 2 bases and J by 1 base; unmatched bases: 16. Germline V gene sequence: CDR1 LNHDA, CDR2 SQIVND (reference sequence). This CDR3 comprises 21 residues. CDR3 nucleotides: TGTGCCAGTAGTATATTGGGTCGTAGGACTAGCGGGAACCGCGGCACAGATACGCAGTATTTT. Its protein is CASSILGRRTSGNRGTDTQYF.

This chain joins TRBV10-3 and TRBJ2-5; 9 positions agree with TRBD1. The CDR3 consists of 14 residues. Looked up from germline, CDR1 is ENHRY and CDR2 is SYGVKD. Trimming at V came to 8 bases and at J to 4 bases, leaving 8 bases not matched to a gene. CDR3 in DNA: TGTGCCATCCAACGGGACAGGGATGGAGAGACCCAGTACTTC. This codes for CAIQRDRDGETQYF.

This clone has a single count. The chain recombines TRBV14 with TRBJ1-3; D gene unclear. This CDR3 is built from 14 residues. The germline gives CDR1 SGHDN, CDR2 FVKESK. V lost 4 bases and J 3 bases, leaving 10 bases between the germline ends. The chain's CDR3 is CASSPDLVGNTIYF. In DNA, the CDR3 is TGTGCCAGCAGCCCTGACTTAGTTGGAAACACCATATATTTT.

This chain links TRBV11-2 with TRBJ2-2; 16 bases fit TRBD2. CDR1 is SGHAT, CDR2 FQNNGV, per germline. This CDR3 has 17 residues. V was pared by 5 bases and J by 5 bases, with 5 bases of the junction left unmatched. The DNA for the CDR3 is TGTGCCAGCAGCCGGGGACTAGCGGGGGGGCATACCGGGGAGCTGTTTTTT. Its protein is CASSRGLAGGHTGELFF.

This clone was seen only once. V gene TRBV25-1 combines with J gene TRBJ1-2; D gene uncertain. V dropped 2 bases and J dropped 4 bases, with 8 bases sitting between them. Germline lookup yields CDR1 MGHDK and CDR2 SYGVNS. CDR3 size: 13 residues. For the CDR3, the DNA is TGTGCCAGCAGTGAACCCGGGATCTATGGCTACACCTTC. Translated: CASSEPGIYGYTF.

The rearrangement links TRBV28 to TRBJ2-1; 7 positions match TRBD1. Germline CDR1 reads MDHEN; CDR2 reads SYDVKM. The CDR3 loop spans 13 amino acids. V gave up 7 bases and J gave up 7 bases; unmatched junction bases: 7. The CDR3 sequence is CASTLGQVNEQFF. The CDR3 bases are TGTGCCAGCACCCTCGGACAGGTAAATGAGCAGTTCTTC.

The chain combines TRBV30 with TRBJ2-7; 9 bases match TRBD1. The CDR3 extends over 15 amino acids. Germline values: CDR1 GTSNPN, CDR2 SVGIG (reference sequence). V lost 2 bases to trimming and J lost 3 bases; unmatched junction nucleotides: 8. The DNA for the CDR3 is TGTGCCTGGAGTAAAAGGGGACAGGGAGGCTACGAGCAGTACTTC. It translates to CAWSKRGQGGYEQYF.

This clone was recorded once. J is TRBJ2-1 and V is TRBV5-1, with 7 nucleotides matching TRBD2. This CDR3 is 15 amino acids long. With 4 bases clipped from V and 10 bases from J, the junction kept 14 bases outside the gene matches. Germline values: CDR1 SGHRS, CDR2 YFSETQ. The CDR3 nucleotides read TGCGCCAGCAGCCCGGGAGCTAGCGGACCCGGGGAGCAGTTCTTC. Its protein is CASSPGASGPGEQFF.

The chain joins TRBV6-5 to TRBJ1-2; 9 bases fit TRBD1. This CDR3 has 15 amino acids. The ends lost 6 bases at V and 4 bases at J; junction bases unmatched: 9. The V gene's germline CDR1 is MNHEY and CDR2 SVGAGI. This chain's CDR3 is CASRLGGQGGYGYTF. The CDR3 DNA reads TGTGCCAGCAGATTAGGGGGACAGGGAGGCTATGGCTACACCTTC.

This clone was found a few times. V usage is TRBV10-3 and J usage is TRBJ2-1; TRBD2 aligns across 9 bases. CDR1 is ENHRY, CDR2 SYGVKD, per germline. The CDR3 runs to 15 residues. V shed 9 bases, J shed 8 bases, and the junction held 14 bases outside the gene matches. This CDR3 reads CAIQRSAGGSDEQFF. CDR3 in DNA: TGTGCCATTCAAAGGTCGGCGGGAGGGTCAGATGAGCAGTTCTTC.

This clone has just a few counts. The chain employs TRBV3-1 (or the pseudogene TRBV3-2) and TRBJ1-1; D call uncertain. V was pared by 1 base and J by 3 bases, with 12 bases between. The CDR3 is 15 residues long. The germline V gene encodes CDR1 LGHDT and CDR2 YNNKEL (reference sequence). The CDR3 spells CASSQGTGSDTEAFF. CDR3 bases: TGTGCCAGCAGCCAAGGGACGGGATCGGACACTGAAGCTTTCTTT.

This sequence joins TRBV2 and TRBJ2-1; 14 bases are a match to TRBD2. The germline V gene has CDR1 SNHLY and CDR2 FYNNEI. V trimming: 6 bases; J trimming: 1 base; junction bases outside the gene matches: 8. The CDR3 consists of 18 residues. The DNA of the CDR3 is TGTGCCAGCAGGACGGCGACTAGCGGGGGGGTTTCCTACAATGAGCAGTTCTTC. Translation: CASRTATSGGVSYNEQFF.

The V gene is TRBV2, the J gene TRBJ2-7, with 8 bases aligning to TRBD2. The junction had 4 bases not matched to a gene; V was cut back by 7 bases and J by 2 bases. This CDR3 has 13 residues. Per the germline V gene, CDR1 is SNHLY and CDR2 is FYNNEI. CDR3 DNA sequence: TGTGCCAGCACGGCACTAGCGGCCTACGAGCAGTACTTC. Its protein product is CASTALAAYEQYF.

On this clone: This same CDR3 is encoded by further DNA sequences in the sample. V is TRBV11-3 and J is TRBJ2-3; tentative D call: TRBD1 (5 bases). CDR1 and CDR2 (germline): SGHNT, YENEEA. The germline V and J ends were trimmed by 3 bases and 3 bases, with 7 bases remaining between them. CDR3 length equals 13 residues. The CDR3 DNA is TGTGCCAGCAGCTTCCAGGGAACAGATACGCAGTATTTT. Translation: CASSFQGTDTQYF.

The rearrangement uses TRBV10-1 and TRBJ1-5; possible D gene TRBD1, 5 bases. Germline V gene data show CDR1 as WNHNN and CDR2 as SYGVQD (reference sequence). With 6 bases removed from V and 2 bases from J, the gap between germline ends came to 8 bases. CDR3 length equals 13 residues. The CDR3 protein is CASSREGNQPQHF. In DNA, the CDR3 is TGCGCCAGCAGCAGGGAAGGCAATCAGCCCCAGCATTTT.

The J gene is TRBJ1-2, the V gene TRBV30, with 10 positions matching TRBD1. The germline gives CDR1 GTSNPN, CDR2 SVGIG (reference sequence). The junction had 3 bases not matched to a gene; V was cut back by 0 bases and J by 2 bases. The CDR3 has 15 amino acids. In nucleotides, the CDR3 is TGTGCCTGGAGTGTCCCGGGACAGGGGAACTATGGCTACACCTTC. The encoded protein is CAWSVPGQGNYGYTF. Complete variable domain (other parts from reference TRBV30 and TRBJ1-2): SQTIHQWPATLVQPVGSPLSLECTVEGTSNPNLYWYRQAAGRGLQLLFYSVGIGQISSEVPQNLSASRPQDRQFILSSKKLLLSDSGFYLCAWSVPGQGNYGYTFGSGTRLTVV.

The chain has TRBV28 and TRBJ1-1; D unclear. CDR1 MDHEN and CDR2 SYDVKM come from the germline V gene. This CDR3 has 11 amino acids. Trimming left V 6 bases short and J 8 bases short, with 10 bases between. CDR3 sequence reads: CASRPAREAFF. CDR3 coding DNA: TGTGCCAGCAGGCCGGCCAGGGAAGCTTTCTTT.

The chain joins TRBV28 to TRBJ1-5, with D possibly matching TRBD1 (5 bases). The CDR3 is 16 amino acids. V was cut by 5 bases and J by 6 bases, with 20 bases left in between. Germline CDR1 MDHEN, CDR2 SYDVKM. CDR3 sequence reads: CASSPAVVGGSQPQHF. CDR3 bases: TGTGCCAGCAGTCCTGCCGTGGTGGGGGGGAGTCAGCCCCAGCATTTT.

This rearrangement joins TRBV5-1 to TRBJ2-5, with D uncertain. There are 16 residues in the CDR3. CDR1 is SGHRS, CDR2 YFSETQ, per germline. Deletions cut 0 bases from V and 2 bases from J, with 14 bases between. The DNA of the CDR3 is TGCGCCAGCAGCTTGGTTACCTCACATAAGCAAGAGACCCAGTACTTC. Amino acids: CASSLVTSHKQETQYF.

The CDR3 DNA reads TGTGCCTGGAGTTTAAGGGGGTACACTGAAGCTTTCTTT. Its translation is CAWSLRGYTEAFF. V is TRBV30 and J is TRBJ1-1; possible D gene TRBD1, 6 bases. V was trimmed by 2 bases and J by 3 bases, leaving 10 bases between them. Germline V gene data show CDR1 as GTSNPN and CDR2 as SVGIG (reference sequence). The CDR3 extends over 13 amino acids.